This T cell receptor (beta chain) was identified in a study of control samples from healthy donors and cancer patients. Method: immunoSEQ multiplex PCR; TCRdb's copy keeps in-frame clones and lacks some. The sample contains 150,000 to 200,000 clones, approximately 90% of which appear only once. The source is a woman aged 30 to 39 in good health. Material for sequencing was blood.

CDR3 in amino acids: CAISGNLGGPVDEQYF. CDR3 sequence (DNA): TGTGCCATCAGTGGGAACTTGGGGGGCCCGGTGGACGAGCAGTACTTC. V usage is TRBV10-3 and J usage is TRBJ2-7, with D possibly being TRBD1 or TRBD2 (6 bases each). The V end was cut by 4 bases, the J end by 5 bases, with 21 bases between. The CDR3 runs 16 residues. Germline values: CDR1 ENHRY, CDR2 SYGVKD.